This TCR beta chain is drawn from a study of blood T cell repertoires in COVID-19. Study details: The origin of the acute and convalescent COVID-19 samples was the United States, Italy and Spain. PBMCs, B-cell-depleted T cells, or T cells provided the cDNA or gDNA that made up the material.

Germline-derived CDR1 and CDR2 are MDHEN and SYDVKM. V lost 5 bases and J lost 5; bases outside the gene matches: 8. This CDR3 region has 14 residues. During active infection, Seattle patients enrolled and were then monitored through disease. In the study's own analysis: Scientists estimated how many nucleated cells there were by amplifying reference gene primers. Clones were sequenced by immunoSEQ multiplex PCR, and TCRdb holds only the in-frame ones, with some missing. That table supplies the V and J calls and clone size; D and trimming were determined from the DNA. The table has around 140,000 clones, around 88% seen once.

What was sequenced was peripheral blood. The sequence derives from a man between 60 and 70 years old with COVID-19, enrolled during active disease. The chain employs TRBV28 and TRBJ2-5; TRBD1 matches at 7 bases. The CDR3 spells CASSPRGGLETQYF. The CDR3 DNA reads as TGTGCCAGCAGTCCAAGAGGGGGCTTGGAGACCCAGTACTTC.